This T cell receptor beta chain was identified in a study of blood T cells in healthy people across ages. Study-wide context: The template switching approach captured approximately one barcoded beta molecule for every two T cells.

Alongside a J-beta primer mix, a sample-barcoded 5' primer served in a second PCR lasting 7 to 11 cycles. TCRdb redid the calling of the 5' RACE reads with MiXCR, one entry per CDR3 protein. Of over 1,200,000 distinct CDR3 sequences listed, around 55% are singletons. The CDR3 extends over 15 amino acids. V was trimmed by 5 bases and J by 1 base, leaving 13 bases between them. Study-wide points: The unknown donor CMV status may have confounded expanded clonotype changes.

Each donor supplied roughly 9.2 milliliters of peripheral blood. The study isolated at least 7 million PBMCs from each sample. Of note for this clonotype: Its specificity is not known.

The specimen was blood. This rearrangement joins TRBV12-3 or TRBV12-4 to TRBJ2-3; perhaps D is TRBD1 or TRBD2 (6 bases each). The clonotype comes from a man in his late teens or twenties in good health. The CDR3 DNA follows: TGTGCCAGCAGTCAGAGGGGGGCCCGCACAGATACGCAGTATTTT. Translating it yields CASSQRGARTDTQYF.